A selection of T cell receptor beta chains follows, all from one sample in a study of shared clonotypes between healthy human individuals. Sequencing used immunoSEQ multiplex PCR; TCRdb keeps in-frame clones, though not all of them. The sample has 2 million or so clones, over 85% seen once. The material sequenced was naive CD8+ T cells sorted from blood. The receptors derive from a man younger than 35 in good health. The conserved cysteine and the conserved F or W are not part of the CDR3 here. Each record gives: J gene, D gene, V gene, CDR3 protein. D genes are given only for firm matches.

>TRBJ2-3|TRBD2|TRBV6-6
ASSWTSGNTDTQY
>TRBJ2-7|NA|TRBV7-9
ASSRDGSTGPYEQY
>TRBJ2-3|NA|TRBV13
ASSLGEGNTQY
>TRBJ2-7|TRBD1|TRBV15
ATSVGTGTYEQY
>TRBJ2-5|TRBD2|TRBV9
ASSTDGTSGETQY
>TRBJ2-1|TRBD1|TRBV27
ASSLRDRENEQF
>TRBJ1-3|NA|TRBV30
AWSVDLFSGNTIY
>TRBJ1-2|NA|TRBV29-1
SGQGSYGYT
>TRBJ2-7|NA|TRBV7-6
ASSLTLDEQY
>TRBJ2-7|TRBD1|TRBV7-2
ASSFPGTGAEQY
>TRBJ2-7|NA|TRBV6-5
ASSSRLGVSSYEQY
>TRBJ1-4|NA|TRBV13
ASSTLQGNEKLF
>TRBJ2-7|NA|TRBV14
ASSPQRGSIDSYEQY
>TRBJ2-3|NA|TRBV5-1
ASSSQAEPSTDTQY
>TRBJ2-7|TRBD1|TRBV30
AWIGQGVEQY
>TRBJ1-1|TRBD1|TRBV27
ASRSLTGYGTEAF